Listed below are T cell receptor beta chains from one sample, sequenced in a study of T cells in localized non-small cell lung cancer. Only in-frame clones appear in the TCRdb table, and some are missing; sequencing was by immunoSEQ multiplex PCR. The sample holds about 2,700 clones; 28% are singletons and the top ten take about 8.5%. Sequences were derived from lung tumor tissue, sampled before any cancer treatment. These receptors originate from a female donor over 55 with stage I lung adenocarcinoma. Both conserved end residues are part of each CDR3. D genes are given only for firm matches. A clone size is listed for some rows: how often the clone was seen (once, few, many), or a class if it is expanded.

>.|TRBD1|TRBV11-3|TRBJ1-2
TGTGCCAGCAGCCCCTCCCAGGGGGCTAAGGGTGGCTACACCTTC
CASSPSQGAKGGYTF
>.|.|TRBV19|TRBJ1-5
TGTGCCAGTGGACGGAGTTTGGAGGAGCCCCAGCATTTT
CASGRSLEEPQHF
>few|.|TRBV30|TRBJ1-4
TGTGCCTGGAGTGTCGTTGCAACTAATGAAAAACTGTTTTTT
CAWSVVATNEKLFF
>.|.|TRBV14|TRBJ1-1
TGTGCCAGCAGCCCTACAGTGAACACTGAAGCTTTCTTT
CASSPTVNTEAFF
>few|TRBD2|TRBV6-8|TRBJ2-3
TGTGCCAGCAGGGTACCCCAAGGACTAGCGGGAGTTTCTACAGATACGCAGTATTTT
CASRVPQGLAGVSTDTQYF
>.|.|TRBV18|TRBJ1-2
TGTGCCAGCTCACCACCGGCGGTGGCGGGCGGCTACACCTTC
CASSPPAVAGGYTF
>few|.|TRBV6-8|TRBJ2-5
TGTGCCGTGTCCGGTCTAATGAGGGAGACCCAGTACTTC
CAVSGLMRETQYF
>.|.|TRBV11-3|TRBJ2-2
TGTGCCAGCAGCTTAGTTCTGGCGAGCCAGGAGCTGTTTTTT
CASSLVLASQELFF
>few|.|TRBV28|TRBJ1-5
TGTGCCAGCAGTTTAAACCAGGGTCAGCCCCAGCATTTT
CASSLNQGQPQHF
>.|TRBD2|TRBV6-8|TRBJ2-1
TGTGCCAGCAGTTCAGGGGCGGGAGGGCCCAATGAGCAGTTCTTC
CASSSGAGGPNEQFF
>.|.|TRBV28|TRBJ2-5
TGTGCCAGCAGTTCCGCGGGTCAGGGGGGCGCAGAGACCCAGTACTTC
CASSSAGQGGAETQYF
>large|.|TRBV11-3|TRBJ1-3
TGTGCCAGCAGCAGCCCCGGTGAGGGCAGCGGAAACACCATATATTTT
CASSSPGEGSGNTIYF
>.|.|TRBV11-3|TRBJ2-4
TGTGCCAGCAGCCTTCGCCGGGGCTCGGGTATGGCCAAAAACATTCAGTACTTC
CASSLRRGSGMAKNIQYF
>medium-sized|.|TRBV1|TRBJ1-2
TGCGCCAGTAGGCCAGGGAACGCGAACTATGGCTACACCTTC
CASRPGNANYGYTF
>.|TRBD2|TRBV19|TRBJ2-1
TGTGCCAGTAGTGCCCTCGGAGCGGGAGCAACTGAGCAGTTCTTC
CASSALGAGATEQFF
>.|TRBD1|TRBV4-1|TRBJ1-5
TGCGCCAGCAGCCAAGGGATGGACAGGGGGAATCAGCCCCAGCATTTT
CASSQGMDRGNQPQHF
>.|TRBD2|TRBV18|TRBJ2-1
TGTGCCAGCTCCTCGACCGTAGCGGGGAGCTCCTACAATGAGCAGTTCTTC
CASSSTVAGSSYNEQFF
>few|.|TRBV11-3|TRBJ1-1
TGTGCCAGCAGCTTAGGGGGCGGATGGACTGAAGCTTTCTTT
CASSLGGGWTEAFF
>.|.|TRBV6-8|TRBJ2-2
TGTGCCAGCAGTAGGGTAGCTCTTACCGGGGAGCTGTTTTTT
CASSRVALTGELFF
>few|TRBD2|TRBV11-3|TRBJ2-3
TGTGCCAGCAGCTTTTCGGCGGGGGGTAGGAGGCCCCGGGGCACAGATACGCAGTATTTT
CASSFSAGGRRPRGTDTQYF